These T cell receptor beta chains were read from a single sample in a study of T cell responses to AZD1222 COVID-19 vaccine. Libraries were prepared by immunoSEQ multiplex PCR; TCRdb keeps only in-frame clonotypes and omits some of them. The table lists about 120,000 clones, roughly 90% of them singletons. This sample comprised peripheral blood, obtained on day 0 of AZD1222 vaccination. Receptor source: an adult in good health. CDR3s include the opening cysteine and the closing phenylalanine or tryptophan. The D gene is left open where the match is weak. Size is stated for part of the rows, as once, few or many counts, or as a class when the clone is expanded.

d_call j_call clone_size v_call cdr3_aa cdr3_nt
. TRBJ2-7 . TRBV7-3 CASSRTGPRTYEQYF TGTGCCAGCAGCCGTACCGGACCAAGGACCTACGAGCAGTACTTC
TRBD2 TRBJ2-7 . TRBV27 CASSLGTSGNEQYF TGTGCCAGCAGTTTAGGGACTAGCGGGAACGAGCAGTACTTC
. TRBJ2-7 once TRBV7-2 CASSLRKGLRGGQYF TGTGCCAGCAGCTTACGTAAGGGACTGAGGGGTGGGCAGTACTTC
. TRBJ1-2 once TRBV7-8 CASSPTTGLSIHGYTF TGTGCCAGCAGCCCAACGACAGGACTGTCTATCCATGGCTACACCTTC
. TRBJ2-5 . TRBV7-2 CASSLHGRRTGREETQYF TGTGCCAGCAGCTTACACGGTAGAAGGACAGGGAGGGAAGAGACCCAGTACTTC
. TRBJ2-7 . TRBV2 CASSEVVGEQYF TGTGCCAGCAGTGAAGTTGTGGGGGAGCAGTACTTC
TRBD1 TRBJ2-7 . TRBV19 CASSTAGGLYEQYF TGTGCCAGTAGTACGGCAGGGGGCTTATACGAGCAGTACTTC
. TRBJ2-7 . TRBV10-3 CAISESRAYEQYF TGTGCCATCAGTGAAAGCAGGGCCTACGAGCAGTACTTC
TRBD1 TRBJ1-5 once TRBV19 CASSARGTDSNQPQHF TGTGCCAGTAGTGCCAGGGGGACAGATAGCAATCAGCCCCAGCATTTT
. TRBJ2-7 . TRBV27 CASSYPQEFYREHEQYF TGTGCCAGCAGTTATCCCCAAGAATTCTACAGGGAACACGAGCAGTACTTC
. TRBJ2-1 once TRBV7-3 CASSFRDSLYNEQFF TGTGCCAGCAGCTTCCGGGACTCTCTTTATAATGAGCAGTTCTTC
TRBD1 TRBJ2-7 . TRBV11-2 CASSLRQGRHYEQYF TGTGCCAGCAGCTTACGACAGGGCAGACACTACGAGCAGTACTTC
TRBD1 TRBJ2-7 . TRBV5-5 CASSPGGQALYEQYF TGTGCCAGCAGCCCAGGGGGTCAGGCGCTCTACGAGCAGTACTTC
. TRBJ2-7 few TRBV3-1/TRBV3-2 CASSQEGWGLAYEQYF TGTGCCAGCAGCCAAGAGGGATGGGGGTTAGCCTACGAGCAGTACTTC
. TRBJ2-7 once TRBV4-1 CASSQNPTYEQYF TGCGCCAGCAGCCAAAACCCCACCTACGAGCAGTACTTC
. TRBJ1-2 . TRBV2 CASSINTRYGYTF TGTGCCAGCAGTATTAACACTCGCTATGGCTACACCTTC
. TRBJ2-7 . TRBV5-1 CASSLGGRFEQYF TGCGCCAGCAGCTTGGGAGGGCGATTCGAGCAGTACTTC
TRBD1 TRBJ1-2 . TRBV5-1 CASSPGRQGDGYTF TGCGCCAGCAGCCCGGGGAGACAGGGGGACGGCTACACCTTC
. TRBJ1-1 . TRBV30 CAWNRLGTEAFF TGTGCCTGGAACCGCTTAGGCACTGAAGCTTTCTTT
TRBD1 TRBJ1-5 . TRBV19 CASSIPGQGQPQHF TGTGCCAGTAGTATACCGGGACAGGGTCAGCCCCAGCATTTT
. TRBJ2-7 once TRBV2 CASKGGTSTYEQYF TGTGCCAGCAAGGGGGGTACTAGCACCTACGAGCAGTACTTC
TRBD2 TRBJ2-7 once TRBV7-6 CASSWGSGRSHEQYF TGTGCCAGCAGCTGGGGTAGCGGGAGGTCCCACGAGCAGTACTTC
TRBD1 TRBJ1-2 . TRBV7-2 CASSSGQSVDGYTF TGTGCCAGCAGCTCGGGACAGAGTGTCGATGGCTACACCTTC
. TRBJ2-2 . TRBV7-9 CASSLMVVVSPTNTGELFF TGTGCCAGCAGCTTGATGGTTGTAGTTTCACCCACGAACACCGGGGAGCTGTTTTTT
. TRBJ2-5 once TRBV29-1 CSVEDRGLRETQYF TGCAGCGTTGAAGATAGGGGGTTGCGAGAGACCCAGTACTTC
. TRBJ2-5 . TRBV5-1 CASSFGPQETQYF TGCGCCAGCAGCTTCGGGCCCCAAGAGACCCAGTACTTC
. TRBJ1-1 . TRBV12-5 CASGSGRTNTEAFF TGTGCTAGTGGTTCAGGACGGACCAACACTGAAGCTTTCTTT
. TRBJ2-5 . TRBV11-1 CASSFVSETQYF TGTGCCAGCAGCTTCGTTTCGGAGACCCAGTACTTC
. TRBJ1-3 . TRBV3-1/TRBV3-2 CASSPRQISSGNTIYF TGTGCCAGCAGCCCCCGACAGATAAGCTCTGGAAACACCATATATTTT
. TRBJ2-1 . TRBV5-1 CASSWASGYNEQFF TGCGCCAGCAGCTGGGCTTCGGGTTACAATGAGCAGTTCTTC
TRBD1 TRBJ2-7 . TRBV6-5 CASKPGQGFEQYF TGTGCCAGCAAACCGGGACAGGGTTTCGAGCAGTACTTC
. TRBJ2-7 . TRBV9 CASSEAPAGTIYEQYF TGTGCCAGCAGCGAGGCCCCCGCGGGAACAATCTACGAGCAGTACTTC
. TRBJ1-2 once TRBV7-9 CASSLDNNYGYTF TGTGCCAGCAGCCTGGACAACAACTATGGCTACACCTTC
TRBD1 TRBJ1-6 . TRBV7-8 CASSLVGTGNSPLHF TGTGCCAGCAGCTTAGTAGGGACAGGGAATTCACCCCTCCACTTT
TRBD2 TRBJ2-1 . TRBV9 CASSVVPGGAVNEQFF TGTGCCAGCAGCGTAGTCCCCGGGGGGGCCGTCAATGAGCAGTTCTTC
. TRBJ1-1 . TRBV19 CASSKNWALGEAFF TGTGCCAGTAGTAAGAACTGGGCCCTGGGTGAAGCTTTCTTT
. TRBJ2-7 once TRBV9 CASSVNGGNYEQYF TGTGCCAGCAGCGTAAATGGCGGGAACTACGAGCAGTACTTC
. TRBJ2-3 . TRBV6-5 CASSRRDTGTDTQYF TGTGCCAGCAGCCGCCGGGACACAGGCACAGATACGCAGTATTTT
TRBD1 TRBJ2-7 few TRBV6-2/TRBV6-3 CASSYSGGTGGDEQYF TGTGCCAGCAGTTACTCTGGCGGGACAGGGGGCGACGAGCAGTACTTC
TRBD1 TRBJ1-1 few TRBV6-5 CASRHQGGTEAFF TGTGCCAGCAGGCACCAGGGGGGGACTGAAGCTTTCTTT
TRBD1 TRBJ1-2 . TRBV7-2 CASSLAGGDGYTF TGTGCCAGCAGCTTGGCAGGGGGAGACGGCTACACCTTC
. TRBJ2-2 . TRBV2 CASSGGSDTGELFF TGTGCCAGCAGTGGGGGTTCAGACACCGGGGAGCTGTTTTTT